A selection of T cell receptor beta chains follows, all from one sample in a study of blood T cell repertoires in COVID-19. Produced via immunoSEQ multiplex PCR; TCRdb's table is partial and in-frame only. The sample has approximately 97,000 clones, about 85% seen once. The material sequenced was peripheral blood. The receptor set was obtained from an older man with acute or convalescent COVID-19. CDR3s leave out the opening cysteine and the closing phenylalanine or tryptophan. Some rows have no size entry. The others give once, few or many, or a class for an expanded clone.

>TRBV28|-
ASSFTGTSGSYWTDTQY
>TRBV7-9|-
ASSLDGGIGQETQY
>TRBV29-1|-
SVPRTGAAGMNTEAF
>TRBV6-1|-
ASSEWVTGTGRNEQF
>TRBV4-3|-
ASSQDLGGDQPQH
>TRBV12-3/TRBV12-4|-
AIAGTGLSPLH
>TRBV4-1|-
ASSQETGSGRAYGYEQY
>TRBV7-2|-
ASSFVTSAGNEQF
>TRBV6-2/TRBV6-3|-
ASSYGGQDLRPNYGYT
>TRBV7-9|-
ASSLVGDSLSPLH
>TRBV6-5|-
ASSKGQGGDTEAF
>TRBV7-9|-
ASSPAGGTGDNEQF
>TRBV19|-
ASSDSGFREKLF
>TRBV2|few
ASLTSGRAQAQY
>TRBV9|few
ASSVDLGAGGNTIY
>TRBV14|-
ASSQTSRGTYEQY
>TRBV2|-
ASTTLAGATDTQY
>TRBV4-3|-
ASSQAGTSVGEQY